The 12 T cell receptor beta chains below were found in one sample sequenced in a study of CD4 T cells in relation to SARS-CoV-2 and coronaviruses. These receptors' antigens are unknown. Repertoires were generated with immunoSEQ multiplex PCR, while TCRdb's copy carries only in-frame clones and drops some. The sample lists 20,000 to 25,000 clones, under 70% occurring once. The unexposed donors gave CD4+ T cells in about 2011-2019, prior to COVID-19. CD4+ T cells were isolated from the cells after less than 13 days of culture. The sample taken for sequencing was CD4+ T cells from PBMCs, cultured in vitro. Every receptor here comes from a human donor in good health.

The chain has TRBV27 and TRBJ1-5; D remains ambiguous. The germline CDR1 and CDR2 sequences are MNHEY and SMNVEV (reference sequence). V was pared by 4 bases and J by 5 bases, with 12 bases between. This CDR3 has 14 amino acids. CDR3: CASSSRAAHQPQHF. The CDR3 DNA is TGTGCCAGCAGTTCTCGGGCGGCCCATCAGCCCCAGCATTTT.

V gene TRBV5-3 combines with J gene TRBJ2-7; TRBD2 agrees at 10 bases. TRBV5-3 is designated an ORF whose function remains uncertain. The CDR3 has 16 amino acids. The junction had 7 bases not matched to a gene; V was cut back by 4 bases and J by 0 bases. The CDR3 loop is CARSISSGGNSYEQYF. Written as DNA, the CDR3 is TGTGCCAGAAGCATCTCTAGCGGGGGCAACTCCTACGAGCAGTACTTC.

The J gene is TRBJ2-7, the V gene TRBV5-4; 10 bases line up with TRBD1. Germline assignment: CDR1 SGHNT and CDR2 YYREEE (reference sequence). This CDR3 is built from 13 residues. Germline trimming cut 2 bases from V and 5 bases from J; bases unmatched to any gene: 1. The CDR3, as DNA: TGTGCCAGCAGCTTAGGGACAGGGGACGAGCAGTACTTC. Protein sequence: CASSLGTGDEQYF.

This clone was counted a single time. This chain connects TRBV5-1 to TRBJ2-7; 13 bases line up with TRBD2. The CDR3 runs to 18 residues. Losses at the gene ends were 2 bases for V and 2 bases for J; bases not matched to a gene: 10. Germline CDR1 and CDR2: SGHRS and YFSETQ. The CDR3 loop is CASSFTTGLAGFTYEQYF. As DNA, the CDR3 is TGCGCCAGCAGCTTTACCACGGGACTAGCGGGATTCACCTACGAGCAGTACTTC.

This clone was detected only a few times. The chain has TRBV9 and TRBJ2-3; 7 bases map to TRBD2. Trimming cost V 3 bases and J 2 bases; bases outside gene matches: 12. Germline-derived CDR1 and CDR2 are SGDLS and YYNGEE. The length of the CDR3 is 17 residues. CDR3: CASSERDYPPSTDTQYF. The CDR3 nucleotides are TGTGCCAGCAGCGAAAGGGACTACCCTCCCTCCACAGATACGCAGTATTTT. The whole variable domain, remainder taken from reference TRBV9 and TRBJ2-3, is DSGVTQTPKHLITATGQRVTLRCSPRSGDLSVYWYQQSLDQGLQFLIQYYNGEERAKGNILERFSAQQFPDLHSELNLSSLELGDSALYFCASSERDYPPSTDTQYFGPGTRLTVL.

The chain has TRBV7-8 and TRBJ2-5; D is ambiguous. The CDR3 is 14 amino acids. Germline CDR1 reads SGHVS; CDR2 reads FQNEAQ. V dropped 0 bases and J dropped 2 bases, with 7 bases sitting between them. The chain's CDR3 is CASSLAIAQETQYF. CDR3 DNA: TGTGCCAGCAGCTTAGCCATAGCTCAAGAGACCCAGTACTTC.

The chain combines TRBV18 with TRBJ1-1; 7 bases are a match to TRBD1. V gave up 6 bases and J gave up 1 base; unmatched junction bases: 2. There are 13 residues in the CDR3. The germline gives CDR1 KGHSH, CDR2 LQKENI. CDR3 in DNA: TGTGCCAGCTCGGGGACAGCGAACACTGAAGCTTTCTTT. Its translation is CASSGTANTEAFF.

This sequence joins TRBV19 and TRBJ1-6; D is ambiguous. Trimming took 5 bases from V and 11 from J, leaving 16 bases between them. The germline gives CDR1 LNHDA, CDR2 SQIVND (reference sequence). The CDR3 totals 14 residues. The CDR3 is CASSDPGLRTPLHF. The CDR3 DNA follows: TGTGCCAGTAGTGATCCGGGCCTCAGGACACCCCTCCACTTT.

The genes are TRBV9 and TRBJ2-1, with D possibly being TRBD1 (6 bases). Germline CDR1 SGDLS, CDR2 YYNGEE. The CDR3 is 14 amino acids. V lost 6 bases, J lost 3 bases, and 13 bases lay in between. CDR3 nucleotide sequence: TGTGCCAGCACCGTGGGACATATCTACAATGAGCAGTTCTTC. Translated, it gives CASTVGHIYNEQFF.

This clone was recorded only once. The chain has TRBV10-3 and TRBJ1-3, with no clear D. CDR1 is ENHRY, CDR2 SYGVKD, per germline. The CDR3 has 12 amino acids. The germline V and J ends were trimmed by 7 bases and 2 bases, with 6 bases remaining between them. CDR3 loop: CAINVAGNTIYF. CDR3 DNA sequence: TGTGCCATCAATGTGGCTGGAAACACCATATATTTT.

The chain links TRBV4-2 to TRBJ2-7; D possibly corresponds to TRBD1 (5 bases). V shed 0 bases and J shed 5 bases, with 17 bases lying between them. Per germline, CDR1 LGHNA and CDR2 YNFKEQ. The CDR3 length is 16 residues. CDR3 sequence: CASSQELARATDEQYF. CDR3 nucleotide sequence: TGTGCCAGCAGCCAAGAGTTGGCCAGGGCAACCGACGAGCAGTACTTC.

The sample holds one count of this clone. V gene TRBV6-2 or TRBV6-3 combines with J gene TRBJ1-1, with a weak D call TRBD1 (5 bases). This CDR3 comprises 16 residues. Trimming removed 0 bases from V and 1 base from J, with 12 bases in between. Germline CDR1 reads MNHEY; CDR2 reads SVGEGT. CDR3 region: CASSYSPGGTNTEAFF. The CDR3 region has the DNA TGTGCCAGCAGTTACTCACCTGGGGGGACGAACACTGAAGCTTTCTTT.